This is a list of T cell receptor beta chains from one sample in a study of Graves' ophthalmopathy and Graves' hyperthyroidism. TCRdb processed the multiplex PCR reads anew with MiXCR; each CDR3 protein has one entry. This table holds 1 million to 1.3 million distinct CDR3 sequences, 36% found once. The specimen sequenced was peripheral blood or thyroid tissue (not recorded which). Receptor source: an adult man with Graves' hyperthyroidism. CDR3s include the opening cysteine and the closing phenylalanine or tryptophan. Not all rows give a size; the values are once, few, many and, for expanded clones, a class.

clone size,V gene,J gene,CDR3 protein
few,TRBV6-2/TRBV6-3,TRBJ2-7,CASSYVAVYEQYF
NA,TRBV19,TRBJ2-1,CASSASLTGNEQFF
NA,TRBV7-2,TRBJ2-5,CASRARLAPQETQYF
NA,TRBV29-1,TRBJ1-4,CSAAGTGQGEKLFF
few,TRBV19,TRBJ1-3,CASSEIHTSGNTIYF
NA,TRBV14,TRBJ2-7,CASSVISGNSYEQCF
few,TRBV19,TRBJ1-5,CASSMGPGGNQPQHF
many,TRBV7-2,TRBJ2-5,CASSLRATGGLETQYF
NA,TRBV29-1,TRBJ2-5,CSVAVVNGAGGETQYF
NA,TRBV7-2,TRBJ1-5,CASERAGGTGSQPQHF
NA,TRBV6-2/TRBV6-3,TRBJ2-5,CASSNGRLPETQYF
NA,TRBV7-9,TRBJ2-7,CASGPEAEQYGQYF
NA,TRBV7-2,TRBJ1-3,CASSTQTGQGNTIYF
many,TRBV7-9,TRBJ1-1,CASDTTAMNTEAFF
NA,TRBV29-1,TRBJ2-5,CSVEEASGAGETQYF
NA,TRBV7-9,TRBJ2-5,CASSSRTGGQGTQYF
few,TRBV11-2,TRBJ1-1,CASSSGVGTEAFF
many,TRBV7-2,TRBJ1-5,CASSLVPGDQPQHF
NA,TRBV25-1,TRBJ2-5,CASRERQGAKTQYF
NA,TRBV19,TRBJ2-1,CASSPTAQPYNEQFF
many,TRBV5-1,TRBJ1-2,CASSLARETDGYTF
many,TRBV7-9,TRBJ1-5,CASSLGGTQPQHF
few,TRBV5-4,TRBJ1-1,CASSLSGVEAFF
many,TRBV7-8,TRBJ2-2,CASSFGATGELFF
few,TRBV2,TRBJ1-5,CASSGTTVSHRGETQHF
NA,TRBV6-2/TRBV6-3,TRBJ2-7,CATSSLEQYF